This TCR beta chain comes out of a study of control samples from healthy donors and cancer patients. The CDR3 spans 13 residues. Trimming pared 1 base from V and 4 bases from J, leaving 7 bases between. The germline CDR1 and CDR2 sequences are MNHNS and SASEGT. The table lists this clone with a few counts. Only in-frame clones appear in the TCRdb table, and some are missing; sequencing was by immunoSEQ multiplex PCR. Here the sample spans over 45,000 clones, around 90% being singletons. The source is a middle-aged man with colorectal cancer. The genes are TRBV6-1 and TRBJ1-2; D ambiguous. Sequencing was performed on PBMCs. In DNA, the CDR3 is TGTGCCAGCAGTGAAGAAGGGCCCTATGGCTACACCTTC. This encodes CASSEEGPYGYTF.